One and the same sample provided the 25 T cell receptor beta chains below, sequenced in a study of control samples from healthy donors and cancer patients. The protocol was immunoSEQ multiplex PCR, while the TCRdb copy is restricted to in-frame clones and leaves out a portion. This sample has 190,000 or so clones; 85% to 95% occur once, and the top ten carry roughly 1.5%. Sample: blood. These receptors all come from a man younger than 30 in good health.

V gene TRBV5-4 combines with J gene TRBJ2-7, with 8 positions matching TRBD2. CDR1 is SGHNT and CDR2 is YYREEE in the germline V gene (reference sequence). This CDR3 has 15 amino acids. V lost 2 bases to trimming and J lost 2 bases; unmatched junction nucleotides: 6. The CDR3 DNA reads TGTGCCAGCAGCTTCAGCGGGGGTCCTCCCTACGAGCAGTACTTC. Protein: CASSFSGGPPYEQYF.

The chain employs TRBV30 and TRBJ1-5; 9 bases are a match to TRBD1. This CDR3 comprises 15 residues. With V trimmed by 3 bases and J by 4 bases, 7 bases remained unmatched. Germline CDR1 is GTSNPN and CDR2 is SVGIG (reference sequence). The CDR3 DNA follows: TGTGCCTGGAGCATACTGGGACAGGGTAATCAGCCCCAGCATTTT. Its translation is CAWSILGQGNQPQHF. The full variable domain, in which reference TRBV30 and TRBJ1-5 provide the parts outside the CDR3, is SQTIHQWPATLVQPVGSPLSLECTVEGTSNPNLYWYRQAAGRGLQLLFYSVGIGQISSEVPQNLSASRPQDRQFILSSKKLLLSDSGFYLCAWSILGQGNQPQHFGDGTRLSIL.

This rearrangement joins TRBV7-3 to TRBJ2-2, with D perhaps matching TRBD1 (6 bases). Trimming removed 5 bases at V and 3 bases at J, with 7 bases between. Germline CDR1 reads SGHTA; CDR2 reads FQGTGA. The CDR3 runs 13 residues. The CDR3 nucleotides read TGTGCCAGCAGCCCAGGGGACACCGGGGAGCTGTTTTTT. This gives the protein CASSPGDTGELFF.

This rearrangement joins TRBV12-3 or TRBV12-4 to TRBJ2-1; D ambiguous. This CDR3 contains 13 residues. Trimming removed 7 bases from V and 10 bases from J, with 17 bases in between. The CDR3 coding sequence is TGTGCCAGCACCCTGGACCTACTCCGGGAGCAGTTCTTC. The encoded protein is CASTLDLLREQFF.

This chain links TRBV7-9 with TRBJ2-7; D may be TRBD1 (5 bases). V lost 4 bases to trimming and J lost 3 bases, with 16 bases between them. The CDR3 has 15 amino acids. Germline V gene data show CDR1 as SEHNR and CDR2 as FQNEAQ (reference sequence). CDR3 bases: TGTGCCAGCAGCTCCCTCCTGGGGCTTAACTACGAGCAGTACTTC. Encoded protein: CASSSLLGLNYEQYF.

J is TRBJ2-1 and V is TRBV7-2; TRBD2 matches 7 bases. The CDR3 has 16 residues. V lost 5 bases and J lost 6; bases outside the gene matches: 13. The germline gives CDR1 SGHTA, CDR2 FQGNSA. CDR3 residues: CASSPRPSGNSNEQFF. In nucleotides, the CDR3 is TGTGCCAGCAGCCCCAGACCTAGCGGAAATAGCAATGAGCAGTTCTTC.

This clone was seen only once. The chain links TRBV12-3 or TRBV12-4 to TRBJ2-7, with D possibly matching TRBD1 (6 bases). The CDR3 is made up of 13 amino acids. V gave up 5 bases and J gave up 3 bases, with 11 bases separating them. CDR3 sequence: CASSLGHIYEQYF. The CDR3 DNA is TGTGCCAGCAGTCTGGGACATATCTACGAGCAGTACTTC.

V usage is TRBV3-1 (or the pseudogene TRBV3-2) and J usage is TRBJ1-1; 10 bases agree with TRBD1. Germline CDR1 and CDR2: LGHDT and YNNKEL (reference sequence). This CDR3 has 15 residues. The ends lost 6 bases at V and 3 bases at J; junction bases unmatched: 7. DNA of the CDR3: TGTGCCAGCAGGAAGGACAGGGGGGTACACACTGAAGCTTTCTTT. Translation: CASRKDRGVHTEAFF.

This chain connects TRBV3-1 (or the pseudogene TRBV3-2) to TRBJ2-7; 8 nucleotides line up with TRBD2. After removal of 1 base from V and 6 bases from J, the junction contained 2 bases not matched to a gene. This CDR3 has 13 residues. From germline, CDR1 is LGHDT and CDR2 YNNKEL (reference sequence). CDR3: CASSQAGGGEQYF. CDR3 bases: TGTGCCAGCAGCCAAGCGGGGGGGGGCGAGCAGTACTTC.

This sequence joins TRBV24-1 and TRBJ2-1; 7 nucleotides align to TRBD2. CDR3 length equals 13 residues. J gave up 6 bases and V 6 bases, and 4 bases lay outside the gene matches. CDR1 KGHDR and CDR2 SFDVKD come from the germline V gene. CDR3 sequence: CATSQAGVNEQFF. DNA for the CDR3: TGTGCCACCAGTCAGGCGGGGGTCAATGAGCAGTTCTTC.

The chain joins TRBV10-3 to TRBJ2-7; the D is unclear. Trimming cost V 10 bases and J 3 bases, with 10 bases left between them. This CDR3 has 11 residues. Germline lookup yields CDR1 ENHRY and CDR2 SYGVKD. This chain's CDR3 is CATSASYEQYF. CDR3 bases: TGTGCCACATCCGCGAGCTACGAGCAGTACTTC.

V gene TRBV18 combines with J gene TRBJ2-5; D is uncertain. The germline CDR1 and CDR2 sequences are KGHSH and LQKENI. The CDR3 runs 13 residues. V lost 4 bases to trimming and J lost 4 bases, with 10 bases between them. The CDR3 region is CASSQSLRETQYF. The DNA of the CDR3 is TGTGCCAGCTCACAGAGTTTACGAGAGACCCAGTACTTC.

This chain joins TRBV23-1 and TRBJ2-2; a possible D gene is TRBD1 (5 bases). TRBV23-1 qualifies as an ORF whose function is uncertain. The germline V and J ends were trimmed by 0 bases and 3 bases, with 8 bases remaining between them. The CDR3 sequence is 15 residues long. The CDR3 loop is CASSQSSRDTGELFF. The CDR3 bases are TGCGCCAGCAGTCAATCGTCCAGGGACACCGGGGAGCTGTTTTTT.

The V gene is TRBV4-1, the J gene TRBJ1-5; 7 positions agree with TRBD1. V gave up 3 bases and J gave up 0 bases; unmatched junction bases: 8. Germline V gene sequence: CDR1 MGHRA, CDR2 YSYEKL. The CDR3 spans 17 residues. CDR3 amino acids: CASSQDDRAYSNQPQHF. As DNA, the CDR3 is TGCGCCAGCAGCCAGGATGACAGGGCTTATAGCAATCAGCCCCAGCATTTT.

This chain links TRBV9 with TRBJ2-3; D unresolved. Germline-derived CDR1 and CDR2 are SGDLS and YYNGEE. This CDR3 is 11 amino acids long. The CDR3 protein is CALISTDTQYF. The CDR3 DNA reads TGTGCTCTGATTAGCACAGATACGCAGTATTTT.

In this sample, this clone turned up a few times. The CDR3 spells CASSFGTVIEAFF. DNA of the CDR3: TGTGCCAGCAGTTTTGGGACAGTTATTGAAGCTTTCTTT. This sequence joins TRBV28 and TRBJ1-1, with TRBD1 identical over 7 bases. The germline V gene has CDR1 MDHEN and CDR2 SYDVKM. The CDR3 loop spans 13 amino acids. V was clipped by 3 bases and J by 7 bases; unmatched bases: 5.

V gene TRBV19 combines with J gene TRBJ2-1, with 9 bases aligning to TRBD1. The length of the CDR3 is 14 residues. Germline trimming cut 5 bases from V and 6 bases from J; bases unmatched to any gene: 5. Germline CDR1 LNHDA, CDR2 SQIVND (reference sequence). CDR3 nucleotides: TGTGCCAGTAGTCTCCGGGACAGGGTCAATGAGCAGTTCTTC. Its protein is CASSLRDRVNEQFF.

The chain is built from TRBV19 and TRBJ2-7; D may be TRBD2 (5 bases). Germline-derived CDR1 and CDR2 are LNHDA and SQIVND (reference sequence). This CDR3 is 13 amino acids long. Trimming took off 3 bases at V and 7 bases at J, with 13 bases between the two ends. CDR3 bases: TGTGCCAGTAGTATCCCCCCAGCGGAGGAGCAGTACTTC. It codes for CASSIPPAEEQYF.

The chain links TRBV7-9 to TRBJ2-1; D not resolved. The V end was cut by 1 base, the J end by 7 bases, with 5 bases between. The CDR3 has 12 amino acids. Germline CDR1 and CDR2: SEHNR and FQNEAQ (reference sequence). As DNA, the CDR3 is TGTGCCAGCAGCTTAGAAGGGAATGAGCAGTTCTTC. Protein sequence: CASSLEGNEQFF.

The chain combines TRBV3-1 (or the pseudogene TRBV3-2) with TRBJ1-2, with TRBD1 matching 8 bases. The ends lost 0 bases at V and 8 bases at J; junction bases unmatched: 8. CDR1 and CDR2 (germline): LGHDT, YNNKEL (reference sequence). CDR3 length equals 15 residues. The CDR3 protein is CASSQDLVQGEGYTF. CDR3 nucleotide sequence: TGTGCCAGCAGCCAAGATTTAGTACAGGGGGAAGGCTACACCTTC.

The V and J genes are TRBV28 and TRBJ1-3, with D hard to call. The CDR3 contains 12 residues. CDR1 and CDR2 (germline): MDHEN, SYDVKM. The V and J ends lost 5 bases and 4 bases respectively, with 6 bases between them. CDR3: CASSIRGNTIYF. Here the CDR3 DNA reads TGTGCCAGCAGTATCCGAGGAAACACCATATATTTT.

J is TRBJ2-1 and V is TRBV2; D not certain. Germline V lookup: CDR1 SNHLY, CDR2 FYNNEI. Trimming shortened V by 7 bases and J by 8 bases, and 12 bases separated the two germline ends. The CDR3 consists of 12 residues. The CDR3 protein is CASTPLAYEQFF. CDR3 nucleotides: TGTGCCAGCACCCCATTGGCGTATGAGCAGTTCTTC.

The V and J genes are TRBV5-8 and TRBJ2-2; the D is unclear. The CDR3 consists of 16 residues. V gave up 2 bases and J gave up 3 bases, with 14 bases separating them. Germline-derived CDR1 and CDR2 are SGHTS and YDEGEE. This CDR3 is CASSFLISTYTGELFF. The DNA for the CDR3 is TGTGCCAGCAGCTTTTTAATCTCGACCTACACCGGGGAGCTGTTTTTT.

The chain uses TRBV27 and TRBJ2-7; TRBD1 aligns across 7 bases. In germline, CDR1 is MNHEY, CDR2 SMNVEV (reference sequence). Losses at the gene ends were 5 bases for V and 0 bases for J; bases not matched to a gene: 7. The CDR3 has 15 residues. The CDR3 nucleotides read TGTGCCAGCAGTAGACAGGGTCCCCCCTCCTACGAGCAGTACTTC. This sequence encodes CASSRQGPPSYEQYF.

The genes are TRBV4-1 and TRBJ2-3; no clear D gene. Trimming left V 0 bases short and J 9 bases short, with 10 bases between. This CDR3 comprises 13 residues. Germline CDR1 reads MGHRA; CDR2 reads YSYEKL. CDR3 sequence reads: CASSQDKKITQYF. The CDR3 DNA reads TGCGCCAGCAGCCAAGATAAAAAGATCACGCAGTATTTT.